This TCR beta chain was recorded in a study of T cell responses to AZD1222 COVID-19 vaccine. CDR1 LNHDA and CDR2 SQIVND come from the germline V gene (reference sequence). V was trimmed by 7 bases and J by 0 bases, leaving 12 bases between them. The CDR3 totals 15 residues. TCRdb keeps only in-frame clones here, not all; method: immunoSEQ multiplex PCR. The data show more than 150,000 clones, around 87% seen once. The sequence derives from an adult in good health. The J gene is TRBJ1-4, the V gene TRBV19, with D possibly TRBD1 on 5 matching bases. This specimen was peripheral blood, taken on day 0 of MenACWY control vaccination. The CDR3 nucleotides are TGTGCCAGTACCCTGCTGGGGGCAACTAATGAAAAACTGTTTTTT. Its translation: CASTLLGATNEKLFF.